This TCR beta chain was sequenced for a study of T cell repertoires in breast cancer. CDR1 and CDR2 from the germline V gene are MNHEY and SVGAGI. The CDR3 numbers 14 amino acids, ends counted. Unpaired genes were suppressed by blocking oligonucleotides during a second nested PCR. TCRdb called the emulsion pairing reads again in MiXCR, with one record for every CDR3 protein. The data hold over 140 distinct CDR3 sequences, with 46% observed a single time. As to this clonotype: Its antigen remains unidentified. The missing conserved phenylalanine or tryptophan at the end of this CDR3 makes a read error likely. Because the CDR3's place on the DNA is in doubt, the DNA is left out and the CDR3 is given as listed by TCRdb.

An expanded emulsion RT-PCR with primers for all TCR V genes paired CD8+ T cell chains. Whole-study findings and limits: Singleton TCRs were discarded and only part of each tumor was sampled.

This clonotype was obtained from a pool of human donors with breast cancer or a healthy control (not recorded which). The chain combines TRBV6-5 with TRBJ2-1; the table's D gene call, TRBD2, was not cross checked with the DNA. The sample comprised CD8+ T cells. CDR3 region: CASNGMESRNEKVG.